These 28 T cell receptor beta chains were all obtained from the same sample, sequenced in a study of blood T cell repertoires in COVID-19. Measured with immunoSEQ multiplex PCR; TCRdb has only the in-frame clones, and not every one. The sample lists about 36,000 clones; around 85% were seen once. Source material: peripheral blood. These receptors were taken from a human donor in a cohort sampled during active COVID-19.

The chain combines TRBV6-1 with TRBJ2-3; 9 bases line up with TRBD2. CDR1 and CDR2 from the germline V gene are MNHNS and SASEGT. The CDR3 runs 16 residues. Trimming at V came to 4 bases and at J to 2 bases, leaving 7 bases not matched to a gene. The CDR3, as DNA: TGTGCCAGCAGTGGCGGCCAGCGGGGGGCCACAGATACGCAGTATTTT. Translated, it gives CASSGGQRGATDTQYF.

This chain links TRBV7-9 with TRBJ1-1; unclear D gene. CDR3 size: 15 residues. The V gene's germline CDR1 is SEHNR and CDR2 FQNEAQ (reference sequence). V lost 7 bases and J 4 bases, leaving 19 bases between the germline ends. The CDR3 DNA reads as TGTGCCAGCATCTCGGAGGGCTTTTGGCGCACTGAAGCTTTCTTT. Amino acids: CASISEGFWRTEAFF.

In its sample, this clone was seen once. CDR3 amino acids: CASSQETWRDTDTQYF. The CDR3 DNA reads TGCGCCAGCAGCCAAGAAACTTGGAGGGACACAGATACGCAGTATTTT. The gene calls are TRBV4-3 and TRBJ2-3; D perhaps matches TRBD2 (6 bases). Germline V CDR1 and CDR2: LGHNA, YSLEER. This CDR3 comprises 16 residues. Trimming left V 0 bases short and J 2 bases short, with 12 bases between.

The V call is TRBV6-1, the J call TRBJ1-2; possible D gene TRBD1, 6 bases. Deletions cut 0 bases from V and 4 bases from J, with 6 bases between. The CDR3 length is 13 residues. In germline, CDR1 is MNHNS, CDR2 SASEGT. CDR3 sequence (DNA): TGTGCCAGCAGTGAAGCGGACAGCTATGGCTACACCTTC. Translating gives CASSEADSYGYTF.

The chain links TRBV19 to TRBJ1-1; perhaps TRBD1 as D (5 bases). With 7 bases removed from V and 8 bases from J, the gap between germline ends came to 14 bases. CDR1 LNHDA and CDR2 SQIVND come from the germline V gene (reference sequence). The CDR3 has 12 amino acids. The CDR3 DNA follows: TGTGCCAGTACCGGACATTTTTACGAAGCTTTCTTT. Protein sequence: CASTGHFYEAFF.

The rearrangement links TRBV27 to TRBJ1-5; D remains unclear. The CDR3 is 15 residues long. The V end was cut by 3 bases, the J end by 0 bases, with 9 bases between. Germline V lookup: CDR1 MNHEY, CDR2 SMNVEV (reference sequence). The CDR3 reads CASSLETYSNQPQHF. The CDR3 DNA follows: TGTGCCAGCAGTTTGGAGACCTATAGCAATCAGCCCCAGCATTTT.

This chain links TRBV6-4 with TRBJ2-1; TRBD2 aligns across 8 bases. Germline trimming cut 4 bases from V and 8 bases from J; bases unmatched to any gene: 4. The germline V gene has CDR1 MRHNA and CDR2 SNTAGT. CDR3 length: 13 amino acids. Here the CDR3 reads CASSGEAGDEQFF. DNA of the CDR3: TGTGCCAGCAGTGGAGAAGCGGGGGATGAGCAGTTCTTC.

The chain employs TRBV9 and TRBJ2-7; TRBD1 matches at 7 bases. Losses at the gene ends were 7 bases for V and 2 bases for J; bases not matched to a gene: 6. The CDR3 has 13 amino acids. CDR1 is SGDLS and CDR2 is YYNGEE in the germline V gene. The CDR3 region is CASGGQNPYEQYF. For the CDR3, the DNA is TGTGCCAGCGGGGGACAGAACCCCTACGAGCAGTACTTC.

This clone was counted only a few times. The V and J genes are TRBV9 and TRBJ1-5; D perhaps matches TRBD1 (5 bases). The germline V and J ends were trimmed by 3 bases and 0 bases, with 7 bases remaining between them. In germline, CDR1 is SGDLS, CDR2 YYNGEE. This CDR3 contains 14 residues. The CDR3: CASSATDSNQPQHF. DNA of the CDR3: TGTGCCAGCAGCGCGACAGATAGCAATCAGCCCCAGCATTTT.

This chain links TRBV5-1 with TRBJ2-5, with TRBD1 identical over 9 bases. This CDR3 contains 16 residues. After removal of 0 bases from V and 1 base from J, the junction contained 4 bases not matched to a gene. The V gene's germline CDR1 is SGHRS and CDR2 YFSETQ. The CDR3 DNA follows: TGCGCCAGCAGCTTGGCGGCGACAGGGGGCCAAGAGACCCAGTACTTC. This sequence encodes CASSLAATGGQETQYF.

The DNA of the CDR3 is TGTGCCAGCAGCGTACTTCCCGGGACAGGGGACTACGAGCAGTACTTC. It encodes CASSVLPGTGDYEQYF. The chain is built from TRBV9 and TRBJ2-7; 10 bases match TRBD1. This CDR3 region has 16 residues. Trimming removed 1 base from V and 3 bases from J; junction bases left unmatched: 7. Looked up from germline, CDR1 is SGDLS and CDR2 is YYNGEE.

A few counts support this clone. The CDR3 bases are TGTGCCAGCTCACCAGAACAGGGAAAGGGTCAGCCCCAGCATTTT. Its protein product is CASSPEQGKGQPQHF. V and J are TRBV18 and TRBJ1-5, with D maybe TRBD1 (6 bases). Trimming stripped 2 bases from V and 6 bases from J, with 14 bases between. Per the germline V gene, CDR1 is KGHSH and CDR2 is LQKENI. This CDR3 is built from 15 residues.

V usage is TRBV28 and J usage is TRBJ2-7, with D possibly being TRBD2 (6 bases). This CDR3 has 14 amino acids. Germline CDR1 MDHEN, CDR2 SYDVKM. The CDR3 spells CANGDSKPPYEQYF. The CDR3 DNA reads as TGTGCTAACGGGGACTCCAAGCCCCCCTACGAGCAGTACTTC.

This clone appeared once. The chain employs TRBV9 and TRBJ2-3, with TRBD2 matching 8 bases. The CDR3 sequence is 15 residues long. V gave up 4 bases and J gave up 2 bases; unmatched junction bases: 6. Germline values: CDR1 SGDLS, CDR2 YYNGEE. CDR3 bases: TGTGCCAGCAGCCGGGGGGGCTTCCTCACAGATACGCAGTATTTT. Translated: CASSRGGFLTDTQYF.

This chain uses TRBV15 with TRBJ2-7; a possible D gene is TRBD1 (5 bases). The CDR3 sequence is 14 residues long. Between the trimmed V and J ends, which lost 0 bases and 5 bases, there was a span of 11 bases. The germline V gene has CDR1 LNHNV and CDR2 YYDKDF (reference sequence). CDR3 loop: CATSRDTGSHEQYF. CDR3 DNA sequence: TGTGCCACCAGCAGAGACACAGGTTCCCACGAGCAGTACTTC.

The genes are TRBV5-1 and TRBJ1-2; 10 bases line up with TRBD1. V lost 4 bases and J lost 4; bases outside the gene matches: 7. Germline CDR1 reads SGHRS; CDR2 reads YFSETQ. The CDR3 totals 15 residues. The chain's CDR3 is CASSLDRGSIYGYTF. The CDR3, as DNA: TGCGCCAGCAGCCTGGACAGGGGGTCTATCTATGGCTACACCTTC. Full variable domain (outside the CDR3, taken from reference TRBV5-1 and TRBJ1-2): KAGVTQTPRYLIKTRGQQVTLSCSPISGHRSVSWYQQTPGQGLQFLFEYFSETQRNKGNFPGRFSGRQFSNSRSEMNVSTLELGDSALYLCASSLDRGSIYGYTFGSGTRLTVV.

The V call is TRBV3-1 (or the pseudogene TRBV3-2), the J call TRBJ2-5; D is possibly TRBD2 (6 bases). V lost 1 base to trimming and J lost 5 bases, with 17 bases between them. CDR1 and CDR2 from the germline V gene are LGHDT and YNNKEL (reference sequence). The CDR3 has 16 residues. CDR3 residues: CASSQGVGRRGETQYF. The CDR3 DNA reads TGTGCCAGCAGCCAAGGAGTTGGCAGACGGGGGGAGACCCAGTACTTC.

This clone was seen a few times. The chain uses TRBV5-4 and TRBJ1-5; D unresolved. This CDR3 is 12 amino acids long. The V gene's germline CDR1 is SGHNT and CDR2 YYREEE (reference sequence). Between the trimmed V and J ends, which lost 3 bases and 6 bases, there was a span of 7 bases. Here the CDR3 DNA reads TGTGCCAGCAGCTCCCGAGGTCAGCCCCAGCATTTT. This translates into CASSSRGQPQHF.

The chain couples TRBV12-3 or TRBV12-4 to TRBJ2-5; D is unresolved. Trimming shortened V by 9 bases and J by 0 bases, and 5 bases separated the two germline ends. This CDR3 contains 11 residues. The CDR3: CASMYQETQYF. The CDR3 DNA sequence: TGTGCCAGTATGTACCAAGAGACCCAGTACTTC.

The J gene is TRBJ1-1, the V gene TRBV11-2, with TRBD1 identical over 7 bases. The length of the CDR3 is 17 residues. The J segment lost 0 bases and the V segment lost 2 bases, leaving 9 bases of the junction unmatched. CDR1 and CDR2 (germline): SGHAT, FQNNGV. DNA for the CDR3: TGTGCCAGCAGCTTAAGGGGGACAGCAGTCATGAACACTGAAGCTTTCTTT. It codes for CASSLRGTAVMNTEAFF. The whole variable domain, filled in from reference TRBV11-2 and TRBJ1-1, reads EAGVAQSPRYKIIEKRQSVAFWCNPISGHATLYWYQQILGQGPKLLIQFQNNGVVDDSQLPKDRFSAERLKGVDSTLKIQPAKLEDSAVYLCASSLRGTAVMNTEAFFGQGTRLTVV.

The chain combines TRBV4-1 with TRBJ1-4; 7 bases map to TRBD1. The V and J ends lost 4 bases and 5 bases, in that order; junction bases with no gene match: 7. Germline V gene sequence: CDR1 MGHRA, CDR2 YSYEKL. The CDR3 has 15 amino acids. CDR3 loop: CASSRSGTANEKLFF. Here the CDR3 DNA reads TGCGCCAGCAGCCGCTCCGGGACAGCAAATGAAAAACTGTTTTTT.

This clone was picked up a small number of times. The chain joins TRBV7-8 to TRBJ2-7, with TRBD2 matching over 9 bases. Unmatched junction bases numbered 11, after V lost 6 bases and J lost 2 bases. CDR3 size: 16 residues. Germline V gene lookup returns CDR1 SGHVS and CDR2 FQNEAQ. DNA of the CDR3: TGTGCCAGCAGTTTTCCCTCTAGCGGGAACCCCTACGAGCAGTACTTC. Its translation: CASSFPSSGNPYEQYF. Complete variable domain (other parts from reference TRBV7-8 and TRBJ2-7): GAGVSQSPRYKVAKRGQDVALRCDPISGHVSLFWYQQALGQGPEFLTYFQNEAQLDKSGLPSDRFFAERPEGSVSTLKIQRTQQEDSAVYLCASSFPSSGNPYEQYFGPGTRLTVT.

The rearrangement uses TRBV18 and TRBJ2-1; TRBD2 matches at 7 bases. V shed 4 bases, J shed 4 bases, and the junction held 10 bases outside the gene matches. Germline V lookup: CDR1 KGHSH, CDR2 LQKENI. The CDR3 has 16 residues. The CDR3 is CASSLAASGAYNEQFF. The CDR3 DNA follows: TGTGCCAGCTCACTAGCGGCTAGCGGAGCTTACAATGAGCAGTTCTTC.

The chain couples TRBV4-3 to TRBJ1-5; no clear D gene. In germline, CDR1 is LGHNA, CDR2 YSLEER. The CDR3 runs 13 residues. Trimming cost V 0 bases and J 7 bases, with 7 bases left between them. The CDR3 region is CASSQDSGQPQHF. The CDR3, as DNA: TGCGCCAGCAGCCAAGATTCGGGACAGCCCCAGCATTTT.

This clone was recorded only once. The chain recombines TRBV9 with TRBJ2-7; perhaps TRBD1 as D (6 bases). Trimming took 4 bases from V and 0 from J, leaving 11 bases between them. Germline loops: CDR1 SGDLS, CDR2 YYNGEE. The CDR3 consists of 14 residues. CDR3: CASSPRTDSYEQYF. The CDR3 DNA reads TGTGCCAGCAGCCCCCGGACAGACTCCTACGAGCAGTACTTC.

This clone was picked up a small number of times. The chain uses TRBV9 and TRBJ2-7; 8 bases match TRBD2. V lost 0 bases to trimming and J lost 6 bases; unmatched junction nucleotides: 2. Germline V gene data show CDR1 as SGDLS and CDR2 as YYNGEE. The CDR3 totals 13 residues. In nucleotides, the CDR3 is TGTGCCAGCAGCGTAGCGGGGGGGATCGAGCAGTACTTC. Translating it yields CASSVAGGIEQYF.

V and J are TRBV19 and TRBJ1-3, with D perhaps matching TRBD1 (5 bases). CDR1 is LNHDA and CDR2 is SQIVND in the germline V gene (reference sequence). The CDR3 runs to 14 residues. The V and J ends lost 7 bases and 0 bases respectively, with 10 bases between them. CDR3 in amino acids: CASTGLSSGNTIYF. As DNA, the CDR3 is TGTGCCAGTACAGGGCTTAGCTCTGGAAACACCATATATTTT.

The chain carries TRBV7-9 and TRBJ2-3, with D uncertain. With 5 bases removed from V and 4 bases from J, the gap between germline ends came to 13 bases. The CDR3 is 14 residues long. Per germline, CDR1 SEHNR and CDR2 FQNEAQ (reference sequence). The CDR3 reads CASSPAVAADTQYF. For the CDR3, the DNA is TGTGCCAGCAGCCCAGCAGTAGCAGCAGATACGCAGTATTTT.